This T cell receptor beta chain was identified during a study of blood T cell repertoires in COVID-19. Turning to the study itself: Researchers got acute and convalescent COVID-19 samples from the United States, Italy and Spain. PBMCs, B-cell-depleted T cells, or T cells were the source of the cDNA or gDNA that made up the material.

The sample holds one count of this clone. The CDR3 has 15 residues. Deletions cut 8 bases from V and 1 base from J, with 12 bases between. Germline lookup yields CDR1 LNHDA and CDR2 SQIVND (reference sequence). Authors' processing steps: Amplification with reference gene primers provided the estimates of nucleated cell counts. Method: immunoSEQ multiplex PCR; TCRdb's copy keeps in-frame clones and lacks some. D and trimming come from the DNA, and the V and J calls and clone size come from that table. The sample shows approximately 210,000 clones, 75% to 90% of them seen only once. The TCR comes from a man aged 30 to 39 who had recovered from COVID-19. This sequence joins TRBV19 and TRBJ1-6; TRBD1 might be the D (6 bases). The sequenced sample consisted of peripheral blood. The CDR3 DNA reads as TGTGCCAGTGCACAGGGTTGGTCCTATAATTCACCCCTCCACTTT. It encodes CASAQGWSYNSPLHF.